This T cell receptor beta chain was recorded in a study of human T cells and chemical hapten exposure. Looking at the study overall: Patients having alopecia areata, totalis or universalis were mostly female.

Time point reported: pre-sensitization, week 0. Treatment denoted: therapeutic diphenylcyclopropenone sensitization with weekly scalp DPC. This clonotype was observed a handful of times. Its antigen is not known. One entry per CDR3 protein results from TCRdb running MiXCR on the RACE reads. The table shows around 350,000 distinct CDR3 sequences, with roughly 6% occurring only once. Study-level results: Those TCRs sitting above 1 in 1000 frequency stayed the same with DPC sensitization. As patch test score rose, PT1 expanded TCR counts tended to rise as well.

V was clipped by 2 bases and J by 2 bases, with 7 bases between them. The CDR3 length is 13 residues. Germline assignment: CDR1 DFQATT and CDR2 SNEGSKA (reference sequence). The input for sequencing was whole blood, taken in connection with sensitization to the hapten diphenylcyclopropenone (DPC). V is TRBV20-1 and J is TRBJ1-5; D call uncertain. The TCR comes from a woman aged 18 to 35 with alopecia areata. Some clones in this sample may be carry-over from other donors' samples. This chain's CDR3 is CSARQEGNQPQHF. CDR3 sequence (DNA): TGCAGTGCTAGACAAGAGGGCAATCAGCCCCAGCATTTT.